This TCR beta chain was observed in a study of OX40 agonist ivuxolimab in advanced cancers. Whole-study context: Across the patients, intravenous ivuxolimab was delivered every 2 weeks at 0.01 to 10 mg/kg. Regarding the study as a whole: Researchers report that CD8+ T cells had, on average, more expanded clones than CD4+.

The method was immunoSEQ multiplex PCR; TCRdb's version includes in-frame clones alone and lacks a portion of them. The sample yields around 60,000 clones, more than 70% seen once. Comment on this clone: What it binds is unknown.

The length of the CDR3 is 13 residues. Per the germline V gene, CDR1 is LNHDA and CDR2 is SQIVND (reference sequence). V was clipped by 10 bases and J by 7 bases, with 17 bases between them. The sample in question was CD4+ or CD8+ T cells sorted from blood, obtained in a trial of the OX40 agonist ivuxolimab. The sequence was collected from an adult with an advanced solid tumor such as melanoma, head and neck, liver or kidney cancer. The V and J genes are TRBV19 and TRBJ2-1, with D uncertain. CDR3 sequence reads: CATGLFERNEQFF. The CDR3 nucleotides are TGTGCCACCGGCCTATTTGAGAGGAATGAGCAGTTCTTC.